Listed below are T cell receptor beta chains from one sample, sequenced in a study of vaccination and CD4 T cells after COVID-19. These receptors are not linked to any known antigen. TCRdb reprocessed the PCR reads via MiXCR and lists one record per CDR3 protein. The data contain roughly 8,400 distinct CDR3 sequences, about three fifths of them singletons. Here the sequenced sample was cultured CD4+ T cells from blood, taken after SARS-CoV-2 vaccination. The receptors come from a human donor with COVID-19. The CDR3 runs from the conserved cysteine through the conserved F or W. The D gene is left open where the match is weak. The size entry is marked missing in some rows and otherwise reads once, few, many or a size class.

CDR3 protein,CDR3 DNA,J gene,clone size,V gene,D gene
CSARGTALPAETQYF,TGCAGTGCTAGGGGGACAGCGCTTCCCGCAGAGACCCAGTACTTC,TRBJ2-5,-,TRBV20-1,TRBD1
CASSKVRGGPYNSPLHF,TGTGCCAGCAGCAAAGTGCGAGGGGGCCCCTATAATTCACCCCTCCACTTT,TRBJ1-6,large,TRBV21-1,-
CSAQLAGVSYEQYF,TGCAGTGCCCAACTAGCGGGGGTATCCTACGAGCAGTACTTC,TRBJ2-7,-,TRBV20-1,TRBD2
CSALLGRVYEQYF,TGCAGTGCCCTTTTGGGCCGCGTCTACGAGCAGTACTTC,TRBJ2-7,few,TRBV20-1,-
CASSLGGGAGYTF,TGCGCCAGCAGCTTGGGCGGCGGGGCTGGCTACACCTTC,TRBJ1-2,-,TRBV5-1,-
CASSFGQGVVGYGYTF,TGTGCCAGCAGCTTCGGACAGGGCGTTGTGGGATATGGCTACACCTTC,TRBJ1-2,-,TRBV7-9,TRBD1
CASSLLGGRDTGELFF,TGTGCCAGCAGCTTGTTAGGCGGACGTGACACCGGGGAGCTGTTTTTT,TRBJ2-2,-,TRBV5-4,-
CASSEADRGSSHEQYF,TGTGCCAGCAGTGAAGCGGACAGGGGGTCCTCACACGAGCAGTACTTC,TRBJ2-7,few,TRBV6-1,TRBD1
CASSLGRGTEAFF,TGTGCCAGCAGTCTGGGGCGAGGCACTGAAGCTTTCTTT,TRBJ1-1,-,TRBV27,-
CASSRAAGQGGSPLHF,TGTGCCAGCAGCCGGGCAGCCGGCCAGGGAGGATCACCCCTCCACTTT,TRBJ1-6,-,TRBV21-1,-
CSARDPIGNQPQHF,TGCAGTGCTAGAGACCCGATTGGTAATCAGCCCCAGCATTTT,TRBJ1-5,-,TRBV20-1,-
CASSYSLRDGYTF,TGTGCCAGCAGCTACTCTCTGAGGGATGGCTACACCTTC,TRBJ1-2,-,TRBV11-3,-
CASSLAHTQDRLDGYTF,TGTGCCAGCAGCTTAGCCCACACACAGGACAGACTAGATGGCTACACCTTC,TRBJ1-2,-,TRBV7-3,-
CASSSQPRDRAFNQPQHF,TGTGCCAGCAGTAGCCAGCCAAGGGACAGGGCGTTCAATCAGCCCCAGCATTTT,TRBJ1-5,few,TRBV27,TRBD1
CSAVPGGGQPQHF,TGCAGTGCTGTCCCGGGGGGCGGACAGCCCCAGCATTTT,TRBJ1-5,-,TRBV20-1,-
CASSPGGGPTGELFF,TGTGCCAGTAGTCCCGGTGGGGGCCCGACCGGGGAGCTGTTTTTT,TRBJ2-2,-,TRBV19,-
CATSTRQGNEQYF,TGTGCCACCAGCACAAGACAGGGGAACGAGCAGTACTTC,TRBJ2-7,-,TRBV15,TRBD1
CAWIQADHRNTQYF,TGTGCCTGGATACAGGCGGACCACCGGAATACGCAGTATTTT,TRBJ2-3,-,TRBV30,-
CASSQDRGFTEAFF,TGTGCCAGCAGCCAGGACAGGGGTTTTACTGAAGCTTTCTTT,TRBJ1-1,-,TRBV7-9,TRBD1
CATSRALGQGAVQPQHF,TGTGCCACCAGCAGAGCCTTAGGACAGGGGGCGGTTCAGCCCCAGCATTTT,TRBJ1-5,-,TRBV15,TRBD1
CASSVGTGGAGETQYF,TGCGCCAGCAGTGTCGGGACAGGGGGCGCCGGGGAGACCCAGTACTTC,TRBJ2-5,few,TRBV10-2,TRBD1
CASSDLDGSGNTIYF,TGTGCCAGCAGTGATCTCGACGGCTCTGGAAACACCATATATTTT,TRBJ1-3,-,TRBV6-1,-
CASSPETRAGLETQYF,TGTGCCAGCAGCCCCGAGACTAGGGCGGGTTTGGAGACCCAGTACTTC,TRBJ2-5,-,TRBV7-2,-
CSVELDRDDTQYF,TGCAGCGTTGAATTGGACAGGGACGATACGCAGTATTTC,TRBJ2-3,-,TRBV29-1,TRBD1
CASSYSRDRATYEQYF,TGTGCCAGCAGTTACTCGAGGGACAGGGCAACCTACGAGCAGTACTTC,TRBJ2-7,-,TRBV6-5,TRBD1
CASRAGGSGNQPQHF,TGTGCCAGCAGGGCAGGGGGCTCGGGCAATCAGCCCCAGCATTTT,TRBJ1-5,-,TRBV28,TRBD1
CASSLAVGGLDYEQYF,TGTGCCAGCAGCTTAGCTGTAGGGGGACTAGACTACGAGCAGTACTTC,TRBJ2-7,few,TRBV7-6,TRBD2
CASSPGHLVGGYTF,TGTGCCAGCAGCCCGGGACACCTCGTTGGTGGCTACACCTTC,TRBJ1-2,-,TRBV12-3/TRBV12-4,-
CATSDPGTGATDTQYF,TGTGCCACCAGTGATCCCGGGACAGGGGCAACAGATACGCAGTATTTT,TRBJ2-3,-,TRBV24-1,TRBD1
CASILGMDRIGGYTF,TGTGCCAGCATCTTAGGGATGGACAGGATAGGTGGCTACACCTTC,TRBJ1-2,-,TRBV7-8,TRBD1
CASSDSGGLTEAFF,TGTGCCAGCAGTGACTCGGGGGGATTGACTGAAGCTTTCTTT,TRBJ1-1,-,TRBV6-4,-
CASSQAGMYNSPLHF,TGTGCCAGCAGCCAGGCGGGGATGTATAATTCACCCCTCCACTTT,TRBJ1-6,few,TRBV7-9,-
CASSPRLDRQEGTQYF,TGTGCCAGCTCACCACGACTGGACAGACAGGAGGGGACCCAGTACTTC,TRBJ2-5,-,TRBV18,-
CASMGDSTNQPQRF,TGTGCCAGCATGGGGGACAGTACCAATCAGCCCCAGCGTTTT,TRBJ1-5,-,TRBV6-1,TRBD1
CSARGPQMVFEQYF,TGCAGTGCTAGAGGCCCACAGATGGTTTTCGAGCAGTACTTC,TRBJ2-7,-,TRBV20-1,-
CSARDSRGPSNQPQHF,TGCAGTGCTAGAGATTCTCGAGGACCCTCCAATCAGCCCCAGCATTTT,TRBJ1-5,-,TRBV20-1,-
CSARPGTGDGTEAFF,TGCAGTGCTCGTCCCGGGACAGGGGATGGGACTGAAGCTTTCTTT,TRBJ1-1,few,TRBV20-1,TRBD1
CASSEALGGTDTQYF,TGTGCCAGCAGCGAAGCACTAGGCGGCACAGATACGCAGTATTTT,TRBJ2-3,-,TRBV28,-
CASRETGMGNQPQHF,TGTGCCAGCCGGGAAACAGGGATGGGCAATCAGCCCCAGCATTTT,TRBJ1-5,-,TRBV6-1,-
CASSNDRATPLHF,TGTGCCAGCAGTAACGACAGGGCGACACCCCTCCACTTT,TRBJ1-6,few,TRBV6-2/TRBV6-3,TRBD1